The clone carrying this T cell receptor beta chain has ten or more counts. This entry comes from a study of neurological immune-mediated disorders. About the study: Secondary progressive cases numbered 3 among the 35 or so multiple sclerosis patients, while the other 31 were relapsing-remitting.

5'RACE generated cDNA with 10-nucleotide random UMIs. One entry per CDR3 protein, called by TCRdb with MiXCR from the 5' RACE reads. The repertoire has 50,000 to 80,000 distinct CDR3 sequences, roughly 4.8% of them found once; the top ten carry 6.5% to 7.5%. This CDR3 is built from 12 residues. From germline, CDR1 is WSHSY and CDR2 SAAADI. V gave up 4 bases and J gave up 2 bases, with 3 bases separating them. The chain uses TRBV10-2 and TRBJ2-1; no reliable D call. The source is a man aged 25 to 40 with multiple sclerosis. Sequencing was performed on PBMCs. The CDR3 region is CASSGTYNEQFF. The CDR3 coding sequence is TGCGCCAGCAGTGGGACCTACAATGAGCAGTTCTTC.